These 7 T cell receptor beta chains came from one sample sequenced in a study of blood T cell repertoires in COVID-19. Produced via immunoSEQ multiplex PCR; TCRdb's table is partial and in-frame only. The profile shows around 110,000 clones, approximately 82% of them singletons. Input material: peripheral blood. The receptors were sampled from a man aged 25-40 years with acute or convalescent COVID-19.

This chain links TRBV9 with TRBJ2-5; 8 positions match TRBD1. Germline V gives CDR1 SGDLS, CDR2 YYNGEE. Germline trimming cut 1 base from V and 1 base from J; bases unmatched to any gene: 9. The CDR3 spans 17 residues. CDR3 in amino acids: CASSVTVTGGTQETQYF. CDR3 bases: TGTGCCAGCAGCGTAACGGTAACAGGGGGTACCCAAGAGACCCAGTACTTC.

This sequence joins TRBV12-3 or TRBV12-4 and TRBJ2-7; D not certain. The V and J ends lost 5 bases and 2 bases respectively, with 10 bases between them. The CDR3 is made up of 13 amino acids. The CDR3 DNA follows: TGTGCCAGCAGTCACGGTCAGGCCTACGAGCAGTACGTC. It encodes CASSHGQAYEQYV.

V gene TRBV18 combines with J gene TRBJ1-4; the D gene is possibly TRBD1 (6 bases). Deletions cut 4 bases from V and 7 bases from J, with 16 bases between. CDR3 length: 15 residues. CDR1 and CDR2 (germline): KGHSH, LQKENI. The CDR3, as DNA: TGTGCCAGCTCACTAAACGGACAGAGTGGTGAAAAACTGTTTTTT. Protein: CASSLNGQSGEKLFF.

J is TRBJ2-7 and V is TRBV5-1; 10 nucleotides align to TRBD2. Germline loops: CDR1 SGHRS, CDR2 YFSETQ. The CDR3 extends over 15 amino acids. V lost 4 bases to trimming and J lost 5 bases; unmatched junction nucleotides: 9. The CDR3 spells CASSLLAGGNHEQYF. CDR3 DNA sequence: TGCGCCAGCAGCCTCTTAGCGGGGGGTAACCACGAGCAGTACTTC.

The chain links TRBV19 to TRBJ1-1; 7 positions agree with TRBD1. This CDR3 has 14 amino acids. Germline V CDR1 and CDR2: LNHDA, SQIVND (reference sequence). Trimming removed 3 bases from V and 4 bases from J; junction bases left unmatched: 5. CDR3 nucleotides: TGTGCCAGTAGTATCACAGGGGCGGGCACTGAAGCTTTCTTT. This gives the protein CASSITGAGTEAFF. Complete variable domain (other parts from reference TRBV19 and TRBJ1-1): DGGITQSPKYLFRKEGQNVTLSCEQNLNHDAMYWYRQDPGQGLRLIYYSQIVNDFQKGDIAEGYSVSREKKESFPLTVTSAQKNPTAFYLCASSITGAGTEAFFGQGTRLTVV.

V usage is TRBV25-1 and J usage is TRBJ1-1; perhaps TRBD1 as D (5 bases). The germline V and J ends were trimmed by 1 base and 7 bases, with 16 bases remaining between them. CDR1 MGHDK and CDR2 SYGVNS come from the germline V gene. This CDR3 comprises 15 residues. CDR3 residues: CASSELAGKRGEAFF. The CDR3 bases are TGTGCCAGCAGTGAATTGGCAGGGAAGAGAGGTGAAGCTTTCTTT.

The rearrangement uses TRBV5-5 and TRBJ1-2; D call uncertain. This CDR3 comprises 12 residues. Trimming left V 1 base short and J 8 bases short, with 9 bases between. Germline V gene lookup returns CDR1 SGHKS and CDR2 YYEKEE (reference sequence). DNA for the CDR3: TGTGCCAGCAGCTTGTCGGTATGGGGCTACACCTTC. Protein: CASSLSVWGYTF.